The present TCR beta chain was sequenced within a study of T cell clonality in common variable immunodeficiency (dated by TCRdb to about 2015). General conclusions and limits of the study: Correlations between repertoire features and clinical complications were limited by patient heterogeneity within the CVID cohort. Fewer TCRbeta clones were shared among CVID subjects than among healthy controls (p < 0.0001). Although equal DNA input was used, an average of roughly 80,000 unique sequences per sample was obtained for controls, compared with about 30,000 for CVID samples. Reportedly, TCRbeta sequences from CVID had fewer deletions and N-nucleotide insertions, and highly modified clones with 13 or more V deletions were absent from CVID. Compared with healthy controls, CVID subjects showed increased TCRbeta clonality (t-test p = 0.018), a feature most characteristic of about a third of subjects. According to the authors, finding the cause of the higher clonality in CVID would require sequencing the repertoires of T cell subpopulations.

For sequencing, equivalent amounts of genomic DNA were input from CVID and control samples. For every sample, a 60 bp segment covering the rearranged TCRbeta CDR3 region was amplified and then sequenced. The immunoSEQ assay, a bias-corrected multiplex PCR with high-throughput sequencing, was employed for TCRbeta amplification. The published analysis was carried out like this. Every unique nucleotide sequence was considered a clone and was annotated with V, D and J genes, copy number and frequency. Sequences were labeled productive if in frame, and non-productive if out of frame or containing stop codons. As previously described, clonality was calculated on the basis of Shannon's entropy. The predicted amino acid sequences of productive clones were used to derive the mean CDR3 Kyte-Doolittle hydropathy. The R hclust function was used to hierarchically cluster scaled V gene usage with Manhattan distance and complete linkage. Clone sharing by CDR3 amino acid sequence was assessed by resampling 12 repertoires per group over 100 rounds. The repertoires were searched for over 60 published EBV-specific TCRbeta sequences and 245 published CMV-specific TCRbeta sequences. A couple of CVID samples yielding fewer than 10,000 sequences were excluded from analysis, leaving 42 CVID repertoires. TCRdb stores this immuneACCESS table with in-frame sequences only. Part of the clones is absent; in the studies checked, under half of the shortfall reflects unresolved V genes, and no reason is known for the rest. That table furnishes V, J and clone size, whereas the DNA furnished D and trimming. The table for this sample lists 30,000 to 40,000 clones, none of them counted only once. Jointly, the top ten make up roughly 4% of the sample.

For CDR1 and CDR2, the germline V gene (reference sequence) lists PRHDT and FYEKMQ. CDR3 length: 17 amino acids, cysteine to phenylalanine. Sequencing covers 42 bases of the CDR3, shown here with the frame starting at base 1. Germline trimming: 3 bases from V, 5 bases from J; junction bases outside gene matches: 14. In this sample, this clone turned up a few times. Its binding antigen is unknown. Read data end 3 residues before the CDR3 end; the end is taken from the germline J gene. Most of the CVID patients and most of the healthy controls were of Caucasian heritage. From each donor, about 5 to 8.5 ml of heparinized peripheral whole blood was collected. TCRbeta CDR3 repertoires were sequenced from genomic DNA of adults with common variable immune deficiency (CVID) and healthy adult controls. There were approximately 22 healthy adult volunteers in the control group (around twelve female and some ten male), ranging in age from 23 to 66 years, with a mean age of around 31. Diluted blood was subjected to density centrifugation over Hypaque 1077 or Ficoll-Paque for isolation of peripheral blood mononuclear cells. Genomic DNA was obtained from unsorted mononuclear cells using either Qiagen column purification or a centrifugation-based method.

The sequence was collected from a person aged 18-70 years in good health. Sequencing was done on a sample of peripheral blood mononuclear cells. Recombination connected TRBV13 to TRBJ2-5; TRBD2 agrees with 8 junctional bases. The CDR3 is CASSFGGGPAPRETQYF. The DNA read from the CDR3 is TGTGCCAGCAGCTTCGGGGGGGGGCCGGCCCCAAGGGAGACC.